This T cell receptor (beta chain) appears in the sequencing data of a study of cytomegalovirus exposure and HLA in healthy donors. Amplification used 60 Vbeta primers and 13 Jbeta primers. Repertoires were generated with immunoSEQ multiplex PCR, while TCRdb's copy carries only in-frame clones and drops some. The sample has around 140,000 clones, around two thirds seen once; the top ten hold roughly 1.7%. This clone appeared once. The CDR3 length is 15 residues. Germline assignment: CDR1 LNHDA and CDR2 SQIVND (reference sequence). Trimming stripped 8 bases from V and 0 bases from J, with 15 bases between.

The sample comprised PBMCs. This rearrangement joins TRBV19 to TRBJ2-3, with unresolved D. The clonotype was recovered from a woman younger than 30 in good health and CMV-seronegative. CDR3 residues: CASARSHLSTDTQYF. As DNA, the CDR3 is TGTGCCAGTGCTAGGAGTCACCTTAGCACAGATACGCAGTATTTT.